The sequence of this T cell receptor (beta chain) was determined in a study of cytomegalovirus exposure and HLA in healthy donors. PCR amplification relied on 60 Vbeta primers (plus 13 Jbeta primers). Profiling relied on immunoSEQ multiplex PCR, and the TCRdb table lists in-frame clones only, not all of them. The ten most abundant clones cover 0.58% of a sample with tens of thousands of clones. CDR1 and CDR2 (germline): SGHDT, YYEEEE. V shed 3 bases, J shed 2 bases, and the junction held 1 base outside the gene matches. This CDR3 region has 14 residues. The clonotype was recovered from a man aged 50 or older in good health and CMV-seronegative. Specimen: PBMCs. The rearrangement links TRBV5-6 to TRBJ1-3, with 8 nucleotides matching TRBD1. The CDR3 region is CASSSTGAGNTIYF. The CDR3 DNA is TGTGCCAGCAGCTCGACAGGGGCTGGAAACACCATATATTTT.